This T cell receptor beta chain was sequenced in a study of beta chain features in type 1 diabetes. Across the study: The study found patients and healthy donors alike in age, gender and cell yields.

Investigators reverse transcribed all isolated RNA, so they sequenced expressed TCRB transcripts. Here immunoSEQ multiplex PCR was the method, and the copy in TCRdb shows in-frame clones only, minus some. The table includes a few hundred thousand clones, less than 35% detected once. Germline CDR1 and CDR2: MNHNY and SVGAGI (reference sequence). This CDR3 is built from 13 residues. V lost 3 bases and J 3 bases, leaving 8 bases between the germline ends. The TCR comes from a man aged 25-45 years in good health. The gene calls are TRBV6-6 and TRBJ1-2; D unresolved. Sequenced sample: central memory CD4+ T cells from blood. The chain's CDR3 is CASSYDKYYGYTF. The CDR3 bases are TGTGCCAGCAGTTATGACAAGTACTATGGCTACACCTTC.